The rows below give T cell receptor beta chains drawn from one sample of a study of cytomegalovirus exposure and HLA in healthy donors. This table comes from immunoSEQ multiplex PCR, and its TCRdb copy is limited to in-frame clones, with some not included. The sample holds about 160,000 clones, 85% to 90% seen once. The sequencing input was PBMCs. Receptor source: a woman younger than 30 in good health and CMV-seropositive. The CDR3 runs from the conserved cysteine through the conserved F or W. The D gene is left open where the match is weak. Not all rows give a size; the values are once, few, many and, for expanded clones, a class.

d_gene: TRBD1; abundance: -; v_gene: TRBV28; j_gene: TRBJ1-2; CDR3nt: TGTGCCAGCAGTTTACGATGGACAGGAGACCGCTATGGCTACACCTTC; CDR3aa: CASSLRWTGDRYGYTF
d_gene: TRBD2; abundance: -; v_gene: TRBV5-1; j_gene: TRBJ2-2; CDR3nt: TGCGCCAGCAGCTCCCAACTAGCGGGGCTTGCCGGGGAGCTGTTTTTT; CDR3aa: CASSSQLAGLAGELFF
d_gene: -; abundance: -; v_gene: TRBV7-2; j_gene: TRBJ1-2; CDR3nt: TGTGCCAGCAGCTTAGCCCCGGCAGGGATCAACTATGGCTACACCTTC; CDR3aa: CASSLAPAGINYGYTF
d_gene: -; abundance: -; v_gene: TRBV5-6; j_gene: TRBJ2-1; CDR3nt: TGTGCCAGCAGCTCCGGGGCGGGAACCTATTACAATGAGCAGTTCTTC; CDR3aa: CASSSGAGTYYNEQFF
d_gene: TRBD1; abundance: few; v_gene: TRBV7-2; j_gene: TRBJ2-2; CDR3nt: TGTGCCAGCAGCCCAAGGGCAGGGGGACGCGGGGAGCTGTTTTTT; CDR3aa: CASSPRAGGRGELFF
d_gene: TRBD1; abundance: once; v_gene: TRBV10-3; j_gene: TRBJ2-2; CDR3nt: TGTGCCATCAGTGATATTATACGGTCCCGGGACAGGAACGGGGAGCTGTTTTTT; CDR3aa: CAISDIIRSRDRNGELFF
d_gene: TRBD2; abundance: -; v_gene: TRBV5-1; j_gene: TRBJ2-3; CDR3nt: TGCGCCAGCAGCACCCGACTAGCGGTAGGCACAGATACGCAGTATTTT; CDR3aa: CASSTRLAVGTDTQYF
d_gene: -; abundance: -; v_gene: TRBV9; j_gene: TRBJ2-2; CDR3nt: TGTGCCAGCAGCGTAAGGAGCGCGAACACCGGGGAGCTGTTTTTT; CDR3aa: CASSVRSANTGELFF
d_gene: TRBD2; abundance: -; v_gene: TRBV9; j_gene: TRBJ2-5; CDR3nt: TGTGCCAGCAGCGTAGGACTAGCGGATGTAGAGACCCAGTACTTC; CDR3aa: CASSVGLADVETQYF
d_gene: TRBD1; abundance: -; v_gene: TRBV27; j_gene: TRBJ2-7; CDR3nt: TGTGCCAGCAGCTCACCCCTAAGGGGGCGCGGGTCCTACGAGCAGTACTTC; CDR3aa: CASSSPLRGRGSYEQYF
d_gene: -; abundance: once; v_gene: TRBV5-4; j_gene: TRBJ2-7; CDR3nt: TGTGCCAGCAGCTCATCGACCACACGTATCGCTAGGCAGTACTTC; CDR3aa: CASSSSTTRIARQYF
d_gene: -; abundance: -; v_gene: TRBV18; j_gene: TRBJ1-4; CDR3nt: TGTGCCAGCTCACCCCGGGGGGGTGTTGAAAAACTGTTTTTT; CDR3aa: CASSPRGGVEKLFF
d_gene: TRBD1; abundance: -; v_gene: TRBV6-5; j_gene: TRBJ1-1; CDR3nt: TGTGCCAGCGGGCGCGACAGGGGGCGCGACACTGAAGCTTTCTTT; CDR3aa: CASGRDRGRDTEAFF
d_gene: TRBD1; abundance: -; v_gene: TRBV19; j_gene: TRBJ2-3; CDR3nt: TGTGCCAGTAGTTCCTACAGGGGAAGGGATACGCAGTATTTT; CDR3aa: CASSSYRGRDTQYF
d_gene: -; abundance: -; v_gene: TRBV28; j_gene: TRBJ2-7; CDR3nt: TGTGCCAGCAGTTTGTCGGGAAAGTCATACGAGCAGTACTTC; CDR3aa: CASSLSGKSYEQYF
d_gene: -; abundance: -; v_gene: TRBV6-5; j_gene: TRBJ1-4; CDR3nt: TGTGCCAGCAGTTACTCCGGCGGCATAAATGAAAAACTGTTTTTT; CDR3aa: CASSYSGGINEKLFF
d_gene: TRBD2; abundance: -; v_gene: TRBV11-2; j_gene: TRBJ2-7; CDR3nt: TGTGCCAGCAGCTTAGGACTAGCGGGACACTACGAGCAGTACTTC; CDR3aa: CASSLGLAGHYEQYF
d_gene: -; abundance: -; v_gene: TRBV28; j_gene: TRBJ1-5; CDR3nt: TGTGCCAGCAGTTTAGAGGGGGGAGGGAATCAGCCCCAGCATTTT; CDR3aa: CASSLEGGGNQPQHF
d_gene: TRBD1; abundance: -; v_gene: TRBV5-1; j_gene: TRBJ1-1; CDR3nt: TGCGCCAGCAGAAATACAGGGGGCACTGAAGCTTTCTTT; CDR3aa: CASRNTGGTEAFF
d_gene: -; abundance: -; v_gene: TRBV11-2; j_gene: TRBJ1-1; CDR3nt: TGTGCCAGCAGCTTTGGACAGACCCCTGAAGCTTTCTTT; CDR3aa: CASSFGQTPEAFF
d_gene: TRBD1; abundance: -; v_gene: TRBV28; j_gene: TRBJ2-7; CDR3nt: TGTGCCAGCAGATCCGGGACAGGGGGCTGGGAGCAGTACTTC; CDR3aa: CASRSGTGGWEQYF
d_gene: -; abundance: once; v_gene: TRBV11-2; j_gene: TRBJ2-7; CDR3nt: TGTGCCAGCAGCTTAGTTAGCTCCTACGAGCAGTACTTC; CDR3aa: CASSLVSSYEQYF
d_gene: -; abundance: -; v_gene: TRBV6-1; j_gene: TRBJ1-4; CDR3nt: TGTGCCAGCAGTGAAGCTTCGTTAAATGAAAAACTGTTTTTT; CDR3aa: CASSEASLNEKLFF
d_gene: -; abundance: -; v_gene: TRBV29-1; j_gene: TRBJ2-1; CDR3nt: TGCAGCGTTGAAGGTGGGCCCAATGAGCAGTTCTTC; CDR3aa: CSVEGGPNEQFF
d_gene: -; abundance: -; v_gene: TRBV4-2; j_gene: TRBJ2-7; CDR3nt: TGTGCCAGCAGCCCCCAAAGCTCGGAGCAGTACTTC; CDR3aa: CASSPQSSEQYF
d_gene: -; abundance: -; v_gene: TRBV27; j_gene: TRBJ2-4; CDR3nt: TGTGCCAGCAGGGGACATCCTCCTCGGTCCCTAGCCAAAAACATTCAGTACTTC; CDR3aa: CASRGHPPRSLAKNIQYF
d_gene: TRBD1; abundance: -; v_gene: TRBV4-1; j_gene: TRBJ1-3; CDR3nt: TGCGCCAGCAGCCGTGGACAGGGAGGCGGAAACACCATATATTTT; CDR3aa: CASSRGQGGGNTIYF
d_gene: TRBD2; abundance: once; v_gene: TRBV4-1; j_gene: TRBJ2-5; CDR3nt: TGCGCCAGCAGCCAAGATAGAGGACTAGCGGGGCAAGAGACCCAGTACTTC; CDR3aa: CASSQDRGLAGQETQYF
d_gene: -; abundance: once; v_gene: TRBV5-1; j_gene: TRBJ2-6; CDR3nt: TGCGCCAGCGTGGCAGGGGCGGGTGGGGCCAACGTCCTGACTTTC; CDR3aa: CASVAGAGGANVLTF
d_gene: -; abundance: -; v_gene: TRBV7-3; j_gene: TRBJ2-3; CDR3nt: TGTGCCAGCAGCTTGTCTTGGGAGGATACGCAGTATTTT; CDR3aa: CASSLSWEDTQYF
d_gene: -; abundance: once; v_gene: TRBV28; j_gene: TRBJ1-5; CDR3nt: TGTGCCAGCAGTTTGCGGGTTCAGCCCCAGCATTTT; CDR3aa: CASSLRVQPQHF
d_gene: -; abundance: -; v_gene: TRBV6-1; j_gene: TRBJ2-6; CDR3nt: TGTGCCAGCAGTGAGAGCCTCTCTGGGGCCAACGTCCTGACTTTC; CDR3aa: CASSESLSGANVLTF
d_gene: TRBD1; abundance: -; v_gene: TRBV23-1; j_gene: TRBJ2-1; CDR3nt: TGCGCCAGCAGTCAATCCGGGACAGGGACCAGGAATGCTGGGTTTTATAACAATGAGCAGTTCTTC; CDR3aa: CASSQSGTGTRNAGFYNNEQFF
d_gene: TRBD1; abundance: -; v_gene: TRBV6-1; j_gene: TRBJ2-2; CDR3nt: TGTGCCAGCAGTCAGACAGGGCTCGGGGAGCTGTTTTTT; CDR3aa: CASSQTGLGELFF
d_gene: -; abundance: -; v_gene: TRBV30; j_gene: TRBJ1-1; CDR3nt: TGTGCCTGGAGTTCCGGGGGAAGCACTGAAGCTTTCTTT; CDR3aa: CAWSSGGSTEAFF
d_gene: -; abundance: -; v_gene: TRBV28; j_gene: TRBJ1-1; CDR3nt: TGTGCCAGCAGTTCGCCCAAGACAGGGAACACTGAAGCTTTCTTT; CDR3aa: CASSSPKTGNTEAFF
d_gene: -; abundance: -; v_gene: TRBV29-1; j_gene: TRBJ2-7; CDR3nt: TGCAGCGTTGAAATACCGTCGAGCTCCTACGAGCAGTACTTC; CDR3aa: CSVEIPSSSYEQYF
d_gene: -; abundance: many; v_gene: TRBV19; j_gene: TRBJ1-4; CDR3nt: TGTGCCAGTAGCCCGCCGGGGGGGTTCTTGGGTGAAAAACTGTTTTTT; CDR3aa: CASSPPGGFLGEKLFF
d_gene: TRBD1; abundance: -; v_gene: TRBV27; j_gene: TRBJ1-5; CDR3nt: TGTGCCAGCAGTTGGGTTTCAGGGGGTAGCAATCAGCCCCAGCATTTT; CDR3aa: CASSWVSGGSNQPQHF
d_gene: TRBD1; abundance: -; v_gene: TRBV20-1; j_gene: TRBJ1-3; CDR3nt: TGCAGTACAAGGAGGGGCAGGGGGCTTTATTTT; CDR3aa: CSTRRGRGLYF
d_gene: TRBD1; abundance: -; v_gene: TRBV18; j_gene: TRBJ1-2; CDR3nt: TGTGCCAGCTCACCCTGGACAGGGGGCAACTATGGCTACACCTTC; CDR3aa: CASSPWTGGNYGYTF
d_gene: TRBD1; abundance: -; v_gene: TRBV30; j_gene: TRBJ2-7; CDR3nt: TGTGCCTGGAGTGTACTCGGGACAGCCATAAGGCAGTACTTC; CDR3aa: CAWSVLGTAIRQYF
d_gene: -; abundance: -; v_gene: TRBV27; j_gene: TRBJ2-7; CDR3nt: TGTGCCAGCAGTTTAGCCGACAGCTACGAGCAGTACTTC; CDR3aa: CASSLADSYEQYF
d_gene: -; abundance: -; v_gene: TRBV5-4; j_gene: TRBJ1-1; CDR3nt: TGTGCCAGCAGCCGCCTCTCGGGTGACACTGAAGCTTTCTTT; CDR3aa: CASSRLSGDTEAFF
d_gene: -; abundance: -; v_gene: TRBV6-5; j_gene: TRBJ1-5; CDR3nt: TGTGCCAGCACCCTGGGCAGCAATCAGCCCCAGCATTTT; CDR3aa: CASTLGSNQPQHF
d_gene: -; abundance: once; v_gene: TRBV5-1; j_gene: TRBJ2-2; CDR3nt: TGCGCCAGCAGCCAGGGACAGAACACCGGGGAGCTGTTTTTT; CDR3aa: CASSQGQNTGELFF
d_gene: TRBD1; abundance: few; v_gene: TRBV11-1; j_gene: TRBJ2-7; CDR3nt: TGTGCCAGCAGCTCCTACAGGGGAGTCTACGAGCAGTACTTC; CDR3aa: CASSSYRGVYEQYF
d_gene: TRBD1; abundance: -; v_gene: TRBV4-1; j_gene: TRBJ1-5; CDR3nt: TGCGCCAGCAGCCTAGGGACAGCGAGCAATCAGCCCCAGCATTTT; CDR3aa: CASSLGTASNQPQHF
d_gene: -; abundance: -; v_gene: TRBV15; j_gene: TRBJ2-7; CDR3nt: TGTGCCACCAGCAGCAGGGACATCTCCTACGAGCAGTACTTC; CDR3aa: CATSSRDISYEQYF
d_gene: -; abundance: -; v_gene: TRBV18; j_gene: TRBJ2-1; CDR3nt: TGTGCCAGCTCACCAGGGGAGAACTACAATGAGCAGTTCTTC; CDR3aa: CASSPGENYNEQFF
d_gene: -; abundance: -; v_gene: TRBV9; j_gene: TRBJ2-2; CDR3nt: TGTGCCAGCAGCCGCAGCGACACCGGGGAGCTGTTTTTT; CDR3aa: CASSRSDTGELFF
d_gene: TRBD1; abundance: -; v_gene: TRBV5-1; j_gene: TRBJ1-4; CDR3nt: TGCGCCAGCAGCTCCCAGGGACAGGGTAAAGAGAAACTGTTTTTT; CDR3aa: CASSSQGQGKEKLFF
d_gene: TRBD2; abundance: -; v_gene: TRBV4-2; j_gene: TRBJ2-1; CDR3nt: TGTGCCAGCAGCCAAGAGGGCCCTAGCGGGTACAATGAGCAGTTCTTC; CDR3aa: CASSQEGPSGYNEQFF
d_gene: -; abundance: few; v_gene: TRBV18; j_gene: TRBJ1-1; CDR3nt: TGTGCCAGCTCACGCGGGATGGAGGACACTGAAGCTTTCTTT; CDR3aa: CASSRGMEDTEAFF